Presented here are 29 T cell receptor beta chains from one specimen sequenced in a study of shared clonotypes between healthy human individuals. Assay used: immunoSEQ multiplex PCR; TCRdb lists only in-frame clones, some missing. Of 400,000 to 550,000 clones listed, 79% are singletons. The sequenced sample was PBMCs. The source is a woman between 35 and 50 years old in good health. Some clones in this sample may be carry-over from other donors' samples.

This clone was seen only once. The chain is built from TRBV25-1 and TRBJ2-5, with 8 bases that match TRBD2. Germline-derived CDR1 and CDR2 are MGHDK and SYGVNS. The CDR3 runs to 17 residues. Trimming at V came to 2 bases and at J to 5 bases, leaving 13 bases not matched to a gene. The CDR3 DNA reads TGTGCCAGCAGTGAACACCTGGGACTAGGGGTGACCGAGACCCAGTACTTC. Translation: CASSEHLGLGVTETQYF.

The rearrangement uses TRBV5-6 and TRBJ2-1, with 8 bases lining up with TRBD2. CDR3 length equals 16 residues. J was trimmed by 2 bases and V by 0 bases; bases with no gene match: 4. CDR1 and CDR2 from the germline V gene are SGHDT and YYEEEE. The CDR3 loop is CASSLVPGGAYNEQFF. CDR3 coding DNA: TGTGCCAGCAGCTTGGTTCCGGGAGGGGCCTACAATGAGCAGTTCTTC.

The chain is built from TRBV27 and TRBJ1-4; D is uncertain. V was cut by 5 bases and J by 0 bases, with 10 bases left in between. Germline CDR1 is MNHEY and CDR2 is SMNVEV (reference sequence). CDR3 length: 15 amino acids. CDR3 DNA sequence: TGTGCCAGCAGTAATATGTTCGCAACTAATGAAAAACTGTTTTTT. Protein sequence: CASSNMFATNEKLFF.

The rearrangement joins TRBV4-3 to TRBJ2-5; D gene uncertain. The CDR3 runs 14 residues. With 3 bases removed from V and 4 bases from J, the gap between germline ends came to 12 bases. Germline loops: CDR1 LGHNA, CDR2 YSLEER. The CDR3 loop is CASSQSPRGETQYF. The CDR3 DNA reads TGCGCCAGCAGCCAGTCTCCGAGAGGAGAGACCCAGTACTTC.

Worth noting for this clone: Distinct nucleotide sequences in the sample also encode this CDR3. J is TRBJ1-2 and V is TRBV29-1; possibly TRBD1 for D (6 bases). The CDR3 spans 12 residues. CDR1 is SQVTM and CDR2 is ANQGSEA in the germline V gene. CDR3 sequence reads: CNRDRLSDGYTF. The CDR3 DNA is TGCAACCGAGACAGGCTCTCCGATGGCTACACCTTC.

The chain joins TRBV19 to TRBJ1-1; TRBD1 aligns across 7 bases. Losses at the gene ends were 4 bases for V and 2 bases for J; bases not matched to a gene: 10. The CDR3 has 16 amino acids. Germline V gives CDR1 LNHDA, CDR2 SQIVND (reference sequence). The CDR3 DNA reads as TGTGCCAGTAGTAAAACAGGGGTTCGGGTTAACACTGAAGCTTTCTTT. Encoded protein: CASSKTGVRVNTEAFF.

The chain carries TRBV15 and TRBJ2-1; TRBD1 is a possible D gene (6 bases). Trimming left V 3 bases short and J 15 bases short, with 18 bases between. The CDR3 runs to 13 residues. Germline CDR1 and CDR2: LNHNV and YYDKDF (reference sequence). CDR3 sequence reads: CATSSRNRVLAFF. DNA of the CDR3: TGTGCCACCAGCAGCCGAAACAGGGTCTTGGCGTTCTTC. Looking up the rest from reference TRBV15 and TRBJ2-1 gives the full variable domain: DAMVIQNPRYQVTQFGKPVTLSCSQTLNHNVMYWYQQKSSQAPKLLFHYYDKDFNNEADTPDNFQSRRPNTSFCFLDIRSPGLGDTAMYLCATSSRNRVLAFFGPGTRLTVL.

V usage is TRBV6-6 and J usage is TRBJ2-3; 7 bases match TRBD1. The length of the CDR3 is 14 residues. V dropped 6 bases and J dropped 1; count of bases not matched to a gene: 4. CDR1 MNHNY and CDR2 SVGAGI come from the germline V gene (reference sequence). DNA of the CDR3: TGTGCCAGCAGACAAACAGGGGGCACAGATACGCAGTATTTT. This codes for CASRQTGGTDTQYF.

The chain combines TRBV27 with TRBJ2-3; no clear D. Germline lookup yields CDR1 MNHEY and CDR2 SMNVEV (reference sequence). Trimming took 6 bases from V and 2 from J, leaving 9 bases between them. CDR3 length: 13 residues. This chain's CDR3 is CASSPLNTDTQYF. The CDR3 DNA follows: TGTGCCAGCAGCCCTCTCAACACAGATACGCAGTATTTT.

This rearrangement joins TRBV5-1 to TRBJ2-2; 8 bases map to TRBD2. Trimming cost V 4 bases and J 3 bases; bases outside gene matches: 5. CDR1 and CDR2 from the germline V gene are SGHRS and YFSETQ. The CDR3 sequence is 15 residues long. CDR3 bases: TGCGCCAGCAGCGTGAGCGGGAGCGACACCGGGGAGCTGTTTTTT. Translated: CASSVSGSDTGELFF.

The J gene is TRBJ2-3, the V gene TRBV25-1; D is uncertain. The length of the CDR3 is 11 residues. Germline loops: CDR1 MGHDK, CDR2 SYGVNS. V lost 8 bases to trimming and J lost 5 bases, with 8 bases between them. CDR3 amino acids: CASQIVDTQYF. Here the CDR3 DNA reads TGTGCCAGCCAAATCGTAGATACGCAGTATTTT.

This sequence joins TRBV28 and TRBJ1-2; possible D gene TRBD1, 5 bases. The CDR3 sequence is 14 residues long. V was cut by 6 bases and J by 4 bases, with 15 bases left in between. Per the germline V gene, CDR1 is MDHEN and CDR2 is SYDVKM. The CDR3 nucleotides read TGTGCCAGCAGCTTACTGGGGGTAGGCTATGGCTACACCTTC. Its protein is CASSLLGVGYGYTF.

This clone was observed a few times. CDR3 loop: CASSTAGGADTQYF. DNA for the CDR3: TGTGCCAGCAGTACAGCGGGAGGGGCAGATACGCAGTATTTT. V is TRBV6-4 and J is TRBJ2-3, with 10 bases identical to TRBD2. Per germline, CDR1 MRHNA and CDR2 SNTAGT. The CDR3 totals 14 residues. J was trimmed by 4 bases and V by 5 bases; bases with no gene match: 3.

This chain uses TRBV4-3 with TRBJ2-1; 8 nucleotides match TRBD2. Unmatched junction bases numbered 6, after V lost 0 bases and J lost 2 bases. This CDR3 is 17 amino acids long. Per germline, CDR1 LGHNA and CDR2 YSLEER. The CDR3 bases are TGCGCCAGCAGCCAAGATGGGGCCGGGAGGGCCTACAATGAGCAGTTCTTC. Residues: CASSQDGAGRAYNEQFF.

The chain has TRBV7-2 and TRBJ1-4; TRBD1 might be the D (5 bases). V lost 0 bases to trimming and J lost 2 bases, with 10 bases between them. The CDR3 is made up of 16 amino acids. Germline V gene lookup returns CDR1 SGHTA and CDR2 FQGNSA. The CDR3 region is CASSLALGATNEKLFF. The CDR3 DNA reads as TGTGCCAGCAGCTTAGCTCTAGGGGCTACTAATGAAAAACTGTTTTTT.

The gene calls are TRBV2 and TRBJ2-3; D unclear. CDR1 and CDR2 (germline): SNHLY, FYNNEI. This CDR3 is 13 amino acids long. Trimming stripped 7 bases from V and 5 bases from J, with 13 bases between. CDR3 region: CASKSLGGDTQYF. CDR3 bases: TGTGCCAGCAAATCCCTAGGCGGAGATACGCAGTATTTT. The variable domain in full, completed from reference TRBV2 and TRBJ2-3, reads EPEVTQTPSHQVTQMGQEVILRCVPISNHLYFYWYRQILGQKVEFLVSFYNNEISEKSEIFDDQFSVERPDGSNFTLKIRSTKLEDSAMYFCASKSLGGDTQYFGPGTRLTVL.

The chain links TRBV28 to TRBJ2-7, with TRBD1 matching over 11 bases. Germline V gene data show CDR1 as MDHEN and CDR2 as SYDVKM. This CDR3 has 16 amino acids. The ends lost 8 bases at V and 2 bases at J; junction bases unmatched: 11. The CDR3 loop is CASLGPRGQGAYEQYF. The CDR3 nucleotides read TGTGCCAGCTTGGGCCCACGGGGACAGGGGGCCTACGAGCAGTACTTC.

This chain uses TRBV11-2 with TRBJ2-3, with TRBD2 matching 12 bases. This CDR3 has 14 amino acids. The germline gives CDR1 SGHAT, CDR2 FQNNGV. The ends lost 5 bases at V and 6 bases at J; junction bases unmatched: 3. CDR3 coding DNA: TGTGCCAGCAGCCCTACTAGCGGGGGGGATACGCAGTATTTT. This encodes CASSPTSGGDTQYF. Drawing the rest from reference TRBV11-2 and TRBJ2-3, the complete variable domain is EAGVAQSPRYKIIEKRQSVAFWCNPISGHATLYWYQQILGQGPKLLIQFQNNGVVDDSQLPKDRFSAERLKGVDSTLKIQPAKLEDSAVYLCASSPTSGGDTQYFGPGTRLTVL.

Of note for this clone: This may come from a read error, since a much larger clone is one base off. V usage is TRBV6-4 and J usage is TRBJ2-2, with D perhaps matching TRBD1 (6 bases). Germline V gives CDR1 MRHNA, CDR2 SNTAGT. CDR3 size: 15 residues. The CDR3 protein is CANSTTGDNTGELFF. The CDR3 coding sequence is TGTGCCAACAGTACGACAGGAGATAACACCGGGGAGCTGTTTTTT.

The rearrangement links TRBV28 to TRBJ1-2; D call uncertain. V lost 6 bases to trimming and J lost 8 bases, with 13 bases between them. Germline CDR1 and CDR2: MDHEN and SYDVKM. The CDR3 is made up of 12 amino acids. The CDR3 spells CASRGTPGGYTF. The CDR3, as DNA: TGTGCCAGCAGGGGAACGCCGGGCGGCTACACCTTC.

As for this clone: An end of the junction does not agree with germline; a read error may underlie this. This CDR3 is also generated by other DNA sequences in the sample. The genes are TRBV7-3 and TRBJ2-4; TRBD2 matches 10 bases. This CDR3 is built from 15 residues. The germline V gene has CDR1 SGHTA and CDR2 FQGTGA. CDR3 nucleotides: TGCGCCAGCAGCTTACTAGCGGGATCCAAAAACATTCAGTACTTC. This sequence encodes CASSLLAGSKNIQYF.

CDR3 sequence: CASSSGEINEKLFF. The CDR3 nucleotides read TGTGCCAGCAGCTCGGGGGAAATTAATGAAAAACTGTTTTTT. This chain links TRBV11-2 with TRBJ1-4; a possible D gene is TRBD1 (5 bases). V was shortened by 4 bases and J by 4 bases, with 10 bases between the two germline ends. Germline-derived CDR1 and CDR2 are SGHAT and FQNNGV. The length of the CDR3 is 14 residues.

The rearrangement uses TRBV6-5 and TRBJ1-2; 10 bases map to TRBD1. This CDR3 is 15 amino acids long. The germline V gene encodes CDR1 MNHEY and CDR2 SVGAGI. Trimming cost V 2 bases and J 7 bases; bases outside gene matches: 7. The CDR3 sequence is CASSYEGTGVVGYTF. DNA of the CDR3: TGTGCCAGCAGTTACGAGGGGACAGGGGTGGTTGGCTACACCTTC.

This rearrangement joins TRBV28 to TRBJ1-2; 7 bases align to TRBD1. Germline V CDR1 and CDR2: MDHEN, SYDVKM. With 4 bases clipped from V and 6 bases from J, the junction kept 23 bases outside the gene matches. The CDR3 extends over 19 amino acids. CDR3 amino acids: CASSSPGVGRGSPGDGYTF. The DNA for the CDR3 is TGTGCCAGCAGTTCCCCGGGTGTCGGCAGGGGGTCGCCTGGGGATGGCTACACCTTC.

As for this clone: Other nucleotide sequences from this sample produce the same CDR3. This chain's CDR3 is CATSRDRSYEQYF. CDR3 in DNA: TGTGCCACCAGCAGAGATAGATCCTACGAGCAGTACTTC. The V call is TRBV15, the J call TRBJ2-7; the D is unclear. The germline V and J ends were trimmed by 0 bases and 1 base, with 4 bases remaining between them. The CDR3 sequence is 13 residues long. The germline CDR1 and CDR2 sequences are LNHNV and YYDKDF (reference sequence).

This chain links TRBV4-3 with TRBJ2-3, with 13 bases fitting TRBD2. From germline, CDR1 is LGHNA and CDR2 YSLEER. The J segment lost 5 bases and the V segment lost 0 bases, leaving 8 bases of the junction unmatched. This CDR3 is built from 18 residues. The CDR3 here is CASSQEHHGLAGEDTQYF. CDR3 nucleotide sequence: TGCGCCAGCAGCCAAGAGCATCATGGACTAGCGGGAGAAGATACGCAGTATTTT.

The chain carries TRBV12-2 and TRBJ1-4; the table calls TRBD1, which could not be checked here. TRBV12-2 is listed as a pseudogene. The CDR3 runs to 19 residues. The CDR3 reads CASRLARDRAPVANEKLFF. CDR3 DNA: TGTGCAAGTCGCTTAGCGCGGGACAGGGCTCCGGTGGCTAATGAAAAACTGTTTTTT.

The rearrangement joins TRBV7-8 to TRBJ2-7; TRBD2 aligns across 7 bases. The CDR3 has 16 amino acids. V dropped 5 bases and J dropped 0; count of bases not matched to a gene: 10. Germline assignment: CDR1 SGHVS and CDR2 FQNEAQ. This CDR3 is CASSAAAGDFSYEQYF. CDR3 in DNA: TGTGCCAGCAGCGCGGCGGCGGGAGACTTCTCCTACGAGCAGTACTTC. The whole variable domain, filled in from reference TRBV7-8 and TRBJ2-7, reads GAGVSQSPRYKVAKRGQDVALRCDPISGHVSLFWYQQALGQGPEFLTYFQNEAQLDKSGLPSDRFFAERPEGSVSTLKIQRTQQEDSAVYLCASSAAAGDFSYEQYFGPGTRLTVT.

The chain links TRBV28 to TRBJ2-5, with D perhaps matching TRBD2 (5 bases). The V gene lost 7 bases and the J gene lost 1 base, with 16 bases spanning the gap. The CDR3 consists of 15 residues. Germline V CDR1 and CDR2: MDHEN, SYDVKM. CDR3 in amino acids: CASTPPFGSQETQYF. The CDR3 coding sequence is TGTGCCAGCACCCCCCCCTTTGGGAGCCAAGAGACCCAGTACTTC.